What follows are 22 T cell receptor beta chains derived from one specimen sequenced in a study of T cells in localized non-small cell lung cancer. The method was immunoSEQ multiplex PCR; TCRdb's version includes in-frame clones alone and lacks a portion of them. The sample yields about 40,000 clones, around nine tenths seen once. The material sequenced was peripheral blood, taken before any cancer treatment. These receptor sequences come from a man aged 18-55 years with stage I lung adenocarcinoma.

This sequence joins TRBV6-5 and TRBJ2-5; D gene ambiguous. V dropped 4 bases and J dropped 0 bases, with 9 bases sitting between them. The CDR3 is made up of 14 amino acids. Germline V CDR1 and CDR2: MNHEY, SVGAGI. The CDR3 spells CASSLVRYQETQYF. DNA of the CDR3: TGTGCCAGCAGTTTAGTTCGGTACCAAGAGACCCAGTACTTC.

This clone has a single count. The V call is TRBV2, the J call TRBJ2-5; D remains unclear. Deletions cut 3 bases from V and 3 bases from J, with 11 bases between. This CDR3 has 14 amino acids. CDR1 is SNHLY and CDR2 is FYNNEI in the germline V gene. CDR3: CASSDYGAEETQYF. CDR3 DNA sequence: TGTGCCAGCAGTGATTACGGCGCCGAAGAGACCCAGTACTTC.

DNA for the CDR3: TGTGCCAGCAGTTACCCAGGGTTGGAGACCCAGTACTTC. Translation gives CASSYPGLETQYF. This chain joins TRBV6-5 and TRBJ2-5, with a tentative D call TRBD1 (5 bases). Germline CDR1 reads MNHEY; CDR2 reads SVGAGI. The CDR3 runs 13 residues. V lost 2 bases, J lost 5 bases, and 9 bases lay in between.

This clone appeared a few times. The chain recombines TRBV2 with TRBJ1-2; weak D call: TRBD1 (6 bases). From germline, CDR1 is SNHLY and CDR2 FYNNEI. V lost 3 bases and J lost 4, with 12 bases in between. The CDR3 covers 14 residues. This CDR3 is CASSEGTFAYGYTF. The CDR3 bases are TGTGCCAGCAGTGAGGGGACATTTGCCTATGGCTACACCTTC. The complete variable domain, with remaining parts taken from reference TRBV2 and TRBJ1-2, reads EPEVTQTPSHQVTQMGQEVILRCVPISNHLYFYWYRQILGQKVEFLVSFYNNEISEKSEIFDDQFSVERPDGSNFTLKIRSTKLEDSAMYFCASSEGTFAYGYTFGSGTRLTVV.

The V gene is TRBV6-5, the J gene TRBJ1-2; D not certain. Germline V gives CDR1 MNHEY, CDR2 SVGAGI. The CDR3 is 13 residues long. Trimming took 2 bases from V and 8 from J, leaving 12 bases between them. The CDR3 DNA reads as TGTGCCAGCAGTTACGAGGGCCGAAGGGGCTACACCTTC. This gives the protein CASSYEGRRGYTF.

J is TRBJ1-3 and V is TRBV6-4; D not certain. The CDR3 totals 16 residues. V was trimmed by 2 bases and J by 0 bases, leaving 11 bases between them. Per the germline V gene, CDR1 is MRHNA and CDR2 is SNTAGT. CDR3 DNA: TGTGCCAGCAGTGACACCTACACCCCCTCTGGAAACACCATATATTTT. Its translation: CASSDTYTPSGNTIYF.

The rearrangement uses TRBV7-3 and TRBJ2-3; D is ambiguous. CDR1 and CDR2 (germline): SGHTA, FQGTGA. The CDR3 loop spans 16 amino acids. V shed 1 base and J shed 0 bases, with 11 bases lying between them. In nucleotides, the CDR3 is TGTGCCAGCAGCTTAATGCCAGGAGTTAGCACAGATACGCAGTATTTT. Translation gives CASSLMPGVSTDTQYF.

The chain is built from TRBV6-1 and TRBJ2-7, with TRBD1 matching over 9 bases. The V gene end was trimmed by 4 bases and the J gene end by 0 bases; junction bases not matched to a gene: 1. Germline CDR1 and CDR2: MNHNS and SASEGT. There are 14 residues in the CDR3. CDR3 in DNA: TGTGCCAGCAGTGTGGACAGGGGCTCCTACGAGCAGTACTTC. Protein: CASSVDRGSYEQYF.

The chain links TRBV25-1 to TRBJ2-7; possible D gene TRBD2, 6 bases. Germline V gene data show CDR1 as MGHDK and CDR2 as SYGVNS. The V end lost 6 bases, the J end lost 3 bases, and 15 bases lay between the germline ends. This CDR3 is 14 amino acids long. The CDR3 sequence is CASSRPGENYEQYF. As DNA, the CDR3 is TGTGCCAGCAGCCGCCCGGGAGAAAACTACGAGCAGTACTTC.

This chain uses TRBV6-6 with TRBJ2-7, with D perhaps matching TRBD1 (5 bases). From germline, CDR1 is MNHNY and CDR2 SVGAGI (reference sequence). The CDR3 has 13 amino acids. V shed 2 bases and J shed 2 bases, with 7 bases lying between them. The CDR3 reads CASSYGAAYEQYF. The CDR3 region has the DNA TGTGCCAGCAGTTACGGGGCAGCCTACGAGCAGTACTTC.

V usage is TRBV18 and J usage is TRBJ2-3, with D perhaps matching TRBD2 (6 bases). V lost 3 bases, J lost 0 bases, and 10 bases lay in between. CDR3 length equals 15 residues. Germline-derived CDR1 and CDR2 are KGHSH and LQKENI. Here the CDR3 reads CASSPGSKSTDTQYF. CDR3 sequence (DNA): TGTGCCAGCTCACCCGGGAGTAAGAGCACAGATACGCAGTATTTT.

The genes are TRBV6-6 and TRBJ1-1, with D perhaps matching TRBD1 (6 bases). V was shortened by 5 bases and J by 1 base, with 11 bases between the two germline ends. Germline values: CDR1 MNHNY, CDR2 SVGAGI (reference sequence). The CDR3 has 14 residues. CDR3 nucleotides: TGTGCCAGCAGTCGCCGGGACACGAACACTGAAGCTTTCTTT. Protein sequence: CASSRRDTNTEAFF.

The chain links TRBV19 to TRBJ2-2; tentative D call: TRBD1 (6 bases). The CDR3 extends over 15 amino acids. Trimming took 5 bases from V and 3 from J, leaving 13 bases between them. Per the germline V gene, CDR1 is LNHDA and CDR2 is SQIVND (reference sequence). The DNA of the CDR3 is TGTGCCAGTAGTGCACAGGGTGTCTACACCGGGGAGCTGTTTTTT. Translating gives CASSAQGVYTGELFF.

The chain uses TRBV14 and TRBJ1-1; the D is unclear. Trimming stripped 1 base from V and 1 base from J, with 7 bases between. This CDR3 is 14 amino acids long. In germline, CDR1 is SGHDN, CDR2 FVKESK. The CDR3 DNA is TGTGCCAGCAGCCAAGCTGGGCGGAACACTGAAGCTTTCTTT. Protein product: CASSQAGRNTEAFF.

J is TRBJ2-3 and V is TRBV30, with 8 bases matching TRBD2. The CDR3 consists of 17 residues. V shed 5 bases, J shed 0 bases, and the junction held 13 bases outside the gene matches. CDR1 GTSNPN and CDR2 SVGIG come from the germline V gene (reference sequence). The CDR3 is CAWGRTRGGSSTDTQYF. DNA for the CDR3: TGTGCCTGGGGTCGGACTCGCGGGGGGTCGAGCACAGATACGCAGTATTTT.

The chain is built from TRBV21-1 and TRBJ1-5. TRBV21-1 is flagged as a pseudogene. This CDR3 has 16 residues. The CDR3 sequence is CASPGSHGDSNQPQHF. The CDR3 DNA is TGTGCCAGCCCGGGCTCCCATGGGGATAGCAATCAGCCCCAGCATTTT.

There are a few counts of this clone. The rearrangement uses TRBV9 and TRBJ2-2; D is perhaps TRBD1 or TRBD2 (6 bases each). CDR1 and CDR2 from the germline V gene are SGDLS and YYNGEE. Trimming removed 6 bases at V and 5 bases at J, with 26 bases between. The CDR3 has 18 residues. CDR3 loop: CASTHPGTGARGTGELFF. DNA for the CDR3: TGTGCCAGCACTCACCCGGGGACGGGGGCCCGGGGGACCGGGGAGCTGTTTTTT. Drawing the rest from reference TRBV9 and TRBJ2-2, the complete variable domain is DSGVTQTPKHLITATGQRVTLRCSPRSGDLSVYWYQQSLDQGLQFLIQYYNGEERAKGNILERFSAQQFPDLHSELNLSSLELGDSALYFCASTHPGTGARGTGELFFGEGSRLTVL.

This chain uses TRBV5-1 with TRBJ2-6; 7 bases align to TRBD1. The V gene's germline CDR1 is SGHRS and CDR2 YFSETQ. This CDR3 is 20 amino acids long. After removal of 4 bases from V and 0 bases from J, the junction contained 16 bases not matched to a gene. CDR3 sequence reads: CASSKTSNRGWGSGANVLTF. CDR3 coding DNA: TGCGCCAGCAGCAAAACATCTAACAGGGGATGGGGCTCTGGGGCCAACGTCCTGACTTTC.

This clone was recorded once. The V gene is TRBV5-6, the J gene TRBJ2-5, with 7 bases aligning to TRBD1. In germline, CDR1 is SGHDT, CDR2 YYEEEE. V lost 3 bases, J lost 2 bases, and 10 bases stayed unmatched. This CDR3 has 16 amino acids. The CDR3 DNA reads TGTGCCAGCAGCTCCGACGACAGGGTGGGGCAAGAGACCCAGTACTTC. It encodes CASSSDDRVGQETQYF.

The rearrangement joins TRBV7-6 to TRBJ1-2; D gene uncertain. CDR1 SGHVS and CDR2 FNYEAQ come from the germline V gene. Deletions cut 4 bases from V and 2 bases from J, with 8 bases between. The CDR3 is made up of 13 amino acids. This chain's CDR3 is CASSSGRNYGYTF. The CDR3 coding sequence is TGTGCCAGCAGCTCCGGGAGGAACTATGGCTACACCTTC.

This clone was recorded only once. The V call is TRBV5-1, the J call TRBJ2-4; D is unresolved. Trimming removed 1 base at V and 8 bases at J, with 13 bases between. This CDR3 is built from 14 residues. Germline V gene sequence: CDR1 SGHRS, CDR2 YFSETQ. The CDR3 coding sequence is TGCGCCAGCAGCTTGCAGGCCTCGTCGGACATTCAGTACTTC. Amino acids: CASSLQASSDIQYF.

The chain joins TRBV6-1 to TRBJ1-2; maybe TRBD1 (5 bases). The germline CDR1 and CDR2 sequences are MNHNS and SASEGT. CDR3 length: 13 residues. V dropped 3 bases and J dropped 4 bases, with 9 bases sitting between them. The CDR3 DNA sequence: TGTGCCAGCAGTGAGGGGACGGTCTATGGCTACACCTTC. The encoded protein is CASSEGTVYGYTF.